Following are 20 T cell receptor beta chains from one sample sequenced in a study of cytomegalovirus exposure and HLA in healthy donors. Use of 60 Vbeta and 13 Jbeta primers characterized the PCR. Assay used: immunoSEQ multiplex PCR; TCRdb lists only in-frame clones, some missing. The data show approximately 120,000 clones, with more than 65% seen just once and about 13% held by the top ten. Sequenced input: PBMCs. These receptors came from a woman in her 40s in good health and CMV-seropositive.

This chain uses TRBV7-8 with TRBJ2-3, with a weak D call TRBD2 (6 bases). Trimming took off 1 base at V and 6 bases at J, with 17 bases between the two ends. Germline V gene data show CDR1 as SGHVS and CDR2 as FQNEAQ. This CDR3 is 16 amino acids long. The CDR3 DNA is TGTGCCAGCAGCTTAGTCGGGGGTGCAAGAGGGGATACGCAGTATTTT. Translation gives CASSLVGGARGDTQYF.

The V gene is TRBV19, the J gene TRBJ2-3; 11 positions agree with TRBD2. Per germline, CDR1 LNHDA and CDR2 SQIVND (reference sequence). V shed 7 bases and J 0 bases; nucleotides not matched to a gene: 9. The CDR3 totals 17 residues. The CDR3 DNA reads TGTGCCAGTACCAACCTCGGGACTAGCGGAAGCACAGATACGCAGTATTTT. Protein product: CASTNLGTSGSTDTQYF.

This clone was seen at least ten times. The rearrangement links TRBV28 to TRBJ1-1; TRBD1 agrees at 9 bases. The CDR3 covers 16 residues. The germline V gene encodes CDR1 MDHEN and CDR2 SYDVKM. With V trimmed by 1 base and J by 4 bases, 7 bases remained unmatched. CDR3 amino acids: CASSLSSGQGTTEAFF. CDR3 bases: TGTGCCAGCAGTTTATCTTCGGGACAGGGTACCACTGAAGCTTTCTTT.

CDR3 nucleotides: TGTGCCAGCAGTTTATTAGGGACAGGGAGGACCTACGAGCAGTACTTC. It translates to CASSLLGTGRTYEQYF. The V gene is TRBV28, the J gene TRBJ2-7; 9 bases agree with TRBD1. The V gene's germline CDR1 is MDHEN and CDR2 SYDVKM. V lost 1 base, J lost 2 bases, and 6 bases stayed unmatched. The CDR3 loop spans 16 amino acids.

The chain carries TRBV7-9 and TRBJ2-7, with 8 bases lining up with TRBD2. In germline, CDR1 is SEHNR, CDR2 FQNEAQ (reference sequence). The CDR3 consists of 14 residues. V shed 5 bases and J 4 bases; nucleotides not matched to a gene: 7. CDR3 residues: CASSPRGGSYEQYF. DNA for the CDR3: TGTGCCAGCAGCCCTCGGGGGGGGAGTTACGAGCAGTACTTC. Drawing the rest from reference TRBV7-9 and TRBJ2-7, the complete variable domain is DTGVSQNPRHKITKRGQNVTFRCDPISEHNRLYWYRQTLGQGPEFLTYFQNEAQLEKSRLLSDRFSAERPKGSFSTLEIQRTEQGDSAMYLCASSPRGGSYEQYFGPGTRLTVT.

The chain is built from TRBV5-1 and TRBJ2-7; 7 bases are a match to TRBD2. The ends lost 4 bases at V and 0 bases at J; junction bases unmatched: 10. The CDR3 is 16 residues long. Germline V gene sequence: CDR1 SGHRS, CDR2 YFSETQ. The CDR3 region has the DNA TGCGCCAGCAGCCCGACGAGTGGGACTAACTCCTACGAGCAGTACTTC. Amino acid sequence: CASSPTSGTNSYEQYF.

This clone appeared once. The gene calls are TRBV6-7 and TRBJ2-7; 7 bases agree with TRBD2. TRBV6-7 is designated an ORF whose function remains uncertain. Losses at the gene ends were 6 bases for V and 3 bases for J; bases not matched to a gene: 5. This CDR3 contains 13 residues. The CDR3, as DNA: TGTGCCAGCAGGCCAGCGGGGATCTACGAGCAGTACTTC. The encoded protein is CASRPAGIYEQYF.

The gene calls are TRBV5-1 and TRBJ1-5, with D uncertain. The germline gives CDR1 SGHRS, CDR2 YFSETQ. The length of the CDR3 is 14 residues. V shed 0 bases and J shed 4 bases, with 8 bases lying between them. The CDR3 DNA follows: TGCGCCAGCAGCTTGGGGGAGGTGAATCAGCCCCAGCATTTT. Its translation is CASSLGEVNQPQHF.

The rearrangement uses TRBV5-4 and TRBJ2-1; 9 positions agree with TRBD1. The CDR3 sequence is 17 residues long. V was clipped by 0 bases and J by 4 bases; unmatched bases: 8. Germline-derived CDR1 and CDR2 are SGHNT and YYREEE (reference sequence). CDR3 sequence: CASSLGGQGTPYNEQFF. CDR3 in DNA: TGTGCCAGCAGCTTGGGTGGACAGGGGACACCATACAATGAGCAGTTCTTC.

The chain couples TRBV27 to TRBJ2-2; 7 bases agree with TRBD1. The ends lost 6 bases at V and 4 bases at J; junction bases unmatched: 11. From germline, CDR1 is MNHEY and CDR2 SMNVEV (reference sequence). This CDR3 has 16 amino acids. CDR3 coding DNA: TGTGCCAGCAGCCGCCGGGCGACAGGGATCACCGGGGAGCTGTTTTTT. Its protein is CASSRRATGITGELFF.

This sequence joins TRBV10-1 and TRBJ2-5; D might be TRBD1 (5 bases). Trimming removed 6 bases at V and 1 base at J, with 9 bases between. Germline CDR1 reads WNHNN; CDR2 reads SYGVQD (reference sequence). CDR3 length: 13 amino acids. The chain's CDR3 is CASSRQIQETQYF. The CDR3 nucleotides are TGCGCCAGCAGCCGACAGATCCAAGAGACCCAGTACTTC.

This clone came up once. This chain connects TRBV4-1 to TRBJ2-7; D is possibly TRBD2 (6 bases). Per germline, CDR1 MGHRA and CDR2 YSYEKL. The CDR3 is 16 amino acids. V shed 1 base and J shed 4 bases, with 17 bases lying between them. CDR3 region: CASSQGPLASLYEQYF. In DNA, the CDR3 is TGCGCCAGCAGCCAAGGTCCCCTAGCGAGCTTATACGAGCAGTACTTC.

CDR3 nucleotide sequence: TGTGCCTGGAGAGGAGGGGATACGCAGTATTTT. Translating gives CAWRGGDTQYF. The chain employs TRBV30 and TRBJ2-3; D possibly corresponds to TRBD2 (6 bases). The V gene's germline CDR1 is GTSNPN and CDR2 SVGIG (reference sequence). V lost 3 bases and J 6 bases, leaving 7 bases between the germline ends. The CDR3 sequence is 11 residues long.

With regard to this clone: The sample contains more than one DNA sequence encoding this CDR3. The chain employs TRBV2 and TRBJ2-3; no firm D call. Trimming removed 6 bases at V and 2 bases at J, with 3 bases between. CDR3 size: 11 residues. CDR1 SNHLY and CDR2 FYNNEI come from the germline V gene. The CDR3 DNA reads TGTGCCAGCAGCCTCACAGATACGCAGTATTTT. Amino acids: CASSLTDTQYF.

The genes are TRBV9 and TRBJ2-3; D gene uncertain. The CDR3 runs to 11 residues. Trimming pared 4 bases from V and 2 bases from J, leaving 2 bases between. Germline V gene lookup returns CDR1 SGDLS and CDR2 YYNGEE. The CDR3 protein is CASSLTDTQYF. CDR3 bases: TGTGCCAGCAGCCTCACAGATACGCAGTATTTT.

The V call is TRBV7-6, the J call TRBJ1-4, with D possibly TRBD1 on 5 matching bases. Germline CDR1 is SGHVS and CDR2 is FNYEAQ. The germline V and J ends were trimmed by 4 bases and 8 bases, with 8 bases remaining between them. There are 12 residues in the CDR3. For the CDR3, the DNA is TGTGCCAGCAGCTCCCGGGGGGAAAAACTGTTTTTT. Its protein product is CASSSRGEKLFF.

The chain recombines TRBV6-5 with TRBJ2-7, with TRBD2 matching over 7 bases. In germline, CDR1 is MNHEY, CDR2 SVGAGI. There are 13 residues in the CDR3. Germline trimming cut 5 bases from V and 2 bases from J; bases unmatched to any gene: 3. DNA of the CDR3: TGTGCCAGCAGTCGTCGGGGGGCCTACGAGCAGTACTTC. Protein: CASSRRGAYEQYF.

In regard to this clone: Other DNA sequences within the sample encode an identical CDR3. V and J are TRBV6-5 and TRBJ1-6; no clear D gene. Looked up from germline, CDR1 is MNHEY and CDR2 is SVGAGI. The CDR3 length is 15 residues. V shed 0 bases and J shed 7 bases, with 10 bases lying between them. In DNA, the CDR3 is TGTGCCAGCAGTTACTCACCAGGTTTAAATTCACCCCTCCACTTT. This gives the protein CASSYSPGLNSPLHF.

J is TRBJ2-2 and V is TRBV29-1, with no clear D. CDR1 and CDR2 from the germline V gene are SQVTM and ANQGSEA. The CDR3 length is 12 residues. Trimming shortened V by 3 bases and J by 4 bases, and 6 bases separated the two germline ends. The CDR3 sequence: CSVDEATGELFF. The CDR3 nucleotides are TGCAGCGTTGATGAGGCCACCGGGGAGCTGTTTTTT.

V and J are TRBV5-8 and TRBJ2-5, with TRBD1 matching over 10 bases. The CDR3 is 15 amino acids. After removal of 4 bases from V and 6 bases from J, the junction contained 9 bases not matched to a gene. Germline V gene data show CDR1 as SGHTS and CDR2 as YDEGEE. The CDR3 nucleotides read TGTGCCAGCAGCCCTAGACAGGGGGCGGTGAAGACCCAGTACTTC. Translation: CASSPRQGAVKTQYF.